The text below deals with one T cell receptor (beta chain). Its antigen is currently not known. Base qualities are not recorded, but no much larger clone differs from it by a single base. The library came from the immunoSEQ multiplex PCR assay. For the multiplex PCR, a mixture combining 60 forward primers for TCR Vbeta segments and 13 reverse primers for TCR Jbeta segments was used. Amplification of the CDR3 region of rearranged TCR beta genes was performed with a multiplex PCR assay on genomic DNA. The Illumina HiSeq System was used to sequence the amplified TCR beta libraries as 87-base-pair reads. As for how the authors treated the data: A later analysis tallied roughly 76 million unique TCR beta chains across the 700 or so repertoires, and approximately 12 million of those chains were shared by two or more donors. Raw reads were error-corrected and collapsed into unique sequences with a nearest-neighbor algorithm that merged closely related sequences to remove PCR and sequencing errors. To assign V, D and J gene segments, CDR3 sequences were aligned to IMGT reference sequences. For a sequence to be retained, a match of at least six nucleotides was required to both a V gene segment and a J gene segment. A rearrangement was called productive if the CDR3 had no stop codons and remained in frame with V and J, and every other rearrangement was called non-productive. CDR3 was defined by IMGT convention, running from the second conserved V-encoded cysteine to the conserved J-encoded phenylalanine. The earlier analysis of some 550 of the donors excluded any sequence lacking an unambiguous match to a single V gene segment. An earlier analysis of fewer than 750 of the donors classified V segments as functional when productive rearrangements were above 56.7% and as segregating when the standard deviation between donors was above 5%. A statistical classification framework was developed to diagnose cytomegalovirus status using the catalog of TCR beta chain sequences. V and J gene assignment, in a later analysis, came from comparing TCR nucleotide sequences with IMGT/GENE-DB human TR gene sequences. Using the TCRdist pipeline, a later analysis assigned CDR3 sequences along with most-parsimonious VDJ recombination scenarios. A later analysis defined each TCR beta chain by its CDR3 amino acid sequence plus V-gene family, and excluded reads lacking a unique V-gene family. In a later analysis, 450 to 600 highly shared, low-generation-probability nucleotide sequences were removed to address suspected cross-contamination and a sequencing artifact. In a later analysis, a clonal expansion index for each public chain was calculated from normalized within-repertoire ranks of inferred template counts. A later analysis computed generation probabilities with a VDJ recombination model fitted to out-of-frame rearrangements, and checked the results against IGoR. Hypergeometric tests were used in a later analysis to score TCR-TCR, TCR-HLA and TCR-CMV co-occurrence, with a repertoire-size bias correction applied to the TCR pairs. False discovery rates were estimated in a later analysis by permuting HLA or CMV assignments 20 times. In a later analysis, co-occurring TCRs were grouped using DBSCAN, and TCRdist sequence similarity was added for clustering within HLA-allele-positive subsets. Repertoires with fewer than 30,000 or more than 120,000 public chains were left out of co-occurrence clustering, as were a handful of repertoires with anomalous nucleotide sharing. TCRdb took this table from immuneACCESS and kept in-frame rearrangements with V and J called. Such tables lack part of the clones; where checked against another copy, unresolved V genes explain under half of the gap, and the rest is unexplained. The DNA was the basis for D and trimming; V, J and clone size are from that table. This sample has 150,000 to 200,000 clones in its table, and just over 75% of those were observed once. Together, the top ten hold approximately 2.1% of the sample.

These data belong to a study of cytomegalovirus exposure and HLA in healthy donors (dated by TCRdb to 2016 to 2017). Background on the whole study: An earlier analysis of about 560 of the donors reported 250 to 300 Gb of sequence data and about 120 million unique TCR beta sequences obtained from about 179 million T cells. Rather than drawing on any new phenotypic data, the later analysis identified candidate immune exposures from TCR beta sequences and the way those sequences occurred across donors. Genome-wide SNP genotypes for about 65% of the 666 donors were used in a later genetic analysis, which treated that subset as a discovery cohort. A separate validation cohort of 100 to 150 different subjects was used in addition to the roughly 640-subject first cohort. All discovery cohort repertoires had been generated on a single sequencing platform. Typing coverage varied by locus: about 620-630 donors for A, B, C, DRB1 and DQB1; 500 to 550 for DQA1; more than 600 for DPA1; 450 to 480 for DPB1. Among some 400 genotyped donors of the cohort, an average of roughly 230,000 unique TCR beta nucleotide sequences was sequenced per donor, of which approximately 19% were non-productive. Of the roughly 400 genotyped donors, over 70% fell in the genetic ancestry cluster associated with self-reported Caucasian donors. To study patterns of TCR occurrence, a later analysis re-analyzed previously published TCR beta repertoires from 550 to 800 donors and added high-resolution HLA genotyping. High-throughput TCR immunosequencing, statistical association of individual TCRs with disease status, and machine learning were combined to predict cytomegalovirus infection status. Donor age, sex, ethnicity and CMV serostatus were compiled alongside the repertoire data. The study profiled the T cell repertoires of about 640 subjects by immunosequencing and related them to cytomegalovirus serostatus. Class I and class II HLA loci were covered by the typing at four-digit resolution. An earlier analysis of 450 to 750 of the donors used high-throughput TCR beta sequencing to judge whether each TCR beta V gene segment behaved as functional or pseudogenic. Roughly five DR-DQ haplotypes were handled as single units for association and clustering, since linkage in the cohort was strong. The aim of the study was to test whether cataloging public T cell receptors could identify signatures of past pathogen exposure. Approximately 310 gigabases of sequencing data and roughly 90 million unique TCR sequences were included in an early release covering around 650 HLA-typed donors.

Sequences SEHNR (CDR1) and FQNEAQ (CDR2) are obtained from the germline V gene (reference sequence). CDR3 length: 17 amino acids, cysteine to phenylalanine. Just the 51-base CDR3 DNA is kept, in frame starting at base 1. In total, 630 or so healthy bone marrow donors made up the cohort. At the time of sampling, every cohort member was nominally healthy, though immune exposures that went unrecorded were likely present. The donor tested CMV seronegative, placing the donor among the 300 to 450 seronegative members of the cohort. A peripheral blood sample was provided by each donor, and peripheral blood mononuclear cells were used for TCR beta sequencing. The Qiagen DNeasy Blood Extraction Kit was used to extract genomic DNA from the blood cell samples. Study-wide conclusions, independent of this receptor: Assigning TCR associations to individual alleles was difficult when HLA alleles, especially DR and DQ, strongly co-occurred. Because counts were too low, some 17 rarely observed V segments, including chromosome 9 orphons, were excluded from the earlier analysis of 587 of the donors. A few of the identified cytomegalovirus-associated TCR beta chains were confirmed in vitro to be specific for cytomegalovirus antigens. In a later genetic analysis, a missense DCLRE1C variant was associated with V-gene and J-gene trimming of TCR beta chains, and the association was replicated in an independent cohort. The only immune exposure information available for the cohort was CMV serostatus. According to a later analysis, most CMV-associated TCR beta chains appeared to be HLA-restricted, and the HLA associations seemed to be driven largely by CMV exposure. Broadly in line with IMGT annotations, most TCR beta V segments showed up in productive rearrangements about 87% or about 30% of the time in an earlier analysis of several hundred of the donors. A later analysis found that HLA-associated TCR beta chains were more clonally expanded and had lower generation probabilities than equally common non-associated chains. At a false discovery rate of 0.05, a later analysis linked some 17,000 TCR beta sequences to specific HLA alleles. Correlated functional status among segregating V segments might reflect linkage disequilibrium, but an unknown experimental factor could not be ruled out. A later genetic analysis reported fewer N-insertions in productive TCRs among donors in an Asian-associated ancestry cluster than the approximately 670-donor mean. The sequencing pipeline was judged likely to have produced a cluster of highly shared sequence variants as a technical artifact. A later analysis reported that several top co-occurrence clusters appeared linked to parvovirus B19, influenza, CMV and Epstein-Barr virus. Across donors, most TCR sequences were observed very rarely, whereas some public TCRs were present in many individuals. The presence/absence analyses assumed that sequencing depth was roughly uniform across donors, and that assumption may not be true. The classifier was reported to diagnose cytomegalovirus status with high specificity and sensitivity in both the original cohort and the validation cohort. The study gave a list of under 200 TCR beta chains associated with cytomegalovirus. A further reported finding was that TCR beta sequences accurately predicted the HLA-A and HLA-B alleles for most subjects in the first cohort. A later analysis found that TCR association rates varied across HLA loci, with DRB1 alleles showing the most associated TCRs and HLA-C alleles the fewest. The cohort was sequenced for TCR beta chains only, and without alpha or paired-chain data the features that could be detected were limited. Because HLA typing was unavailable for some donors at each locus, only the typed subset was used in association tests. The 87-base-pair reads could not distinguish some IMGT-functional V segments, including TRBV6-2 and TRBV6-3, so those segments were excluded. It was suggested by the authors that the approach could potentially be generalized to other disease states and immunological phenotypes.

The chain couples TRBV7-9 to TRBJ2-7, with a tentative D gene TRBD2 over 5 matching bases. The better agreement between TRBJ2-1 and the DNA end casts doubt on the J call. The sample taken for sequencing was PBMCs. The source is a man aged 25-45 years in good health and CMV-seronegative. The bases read TGTGCCAGCAGTCATGGGCGCGGGTGGAGCTCCTACAATGAGCAGTTCTTC. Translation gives CASSHGRGWSSYNEQFF.